A single sample is the source of the 4 T cell receptor beta chains below, sequenced in a study of vaccination effects on CD4 cells after COVID-19. Generated by immunoSEQ multiplex PCR, the TCRdb table keeps only in-frame clones and is missing some. Of fewer than 90,000 clones listed, over 65% are singletons. These receptors have no identified antigens. Expansion with viral peptide pools was applied to antigen-specific CD4+ T cells by the ViraFEST assay prior to sequencing. On day 10 of culture, CD4+ T cells were separated out. The person acquired a PCR-confirmed SARS-CoV-2 infection between March and December 2020. Sequenced material: CD4+ T cells from PBMCs cultured with HIV peptides, taken before COVID-19 vaccination. Stated subset: HIV-1 Nef peptide pool negative control/reference culture. The receptor source for this set is a human donor who had a prior SARS-CoV-2 infection.

This clone was detected only a few times. The chain carries TRBV5-1 and TRBJ1-1; D possibly corresponds to TRBD1 (5 bases). The length of the CDR3 is 16 residues. Deletions cut 0 bases from V and 6 bases from J, with 18 bases between. Germline assignment: CDR1 SGHRS and CDR2 YFSETQ. CDR3 amino acids: CASSLAMRTPTSEAFF. The CDR3 coding sequence is TGCGCCAGCAGCTTGGCTATGAGGACACCGACCTCTGAAGCTTTCTTT.

The chain is built from TRBV24-1 and TRBJ2-3, with D hard to call. Germline loops: CDR1 KGHDR, CDR2 SFDVKD. V shed 6 bases and J shed 3 bases, with 21 bases lying between them. CDR3 length: 17 residues. In DNA form, the CDR3 reads TGTGCCACCAGTACCTCTACAAGGGCGAGGTTTACAGATACGCAGTATTTT. Residues: CATSTSTRARFTDTQYF.

This chain links TRBV19 with TRBJ2-6; D gene unclear. The CDR3 is 17 residues long. CDR1 LNHDA and CDR2 SQIVND come from the germline V gene (reference sequence). Trimming cost V 7 bases and J 1 base, with 17 bases left between them. CDR3 bases: TGTGCCAGTATTGGGTGGAATCCTCCTTCTGGGGCCAACGTCCTGACTTTC. It is translated as CASIGWNPPSGANVLTF.

This chain joins TRBV9 and TRBJ2-1; D possibly corresponds to TRBD1 (6 bases). This CDR3 comprises 13 residues. CDR1 is SGDLS and CDR2 is YYNGEE in the germline V gene. Trimming cost V 2 bases and J 6 bases, with 9 bases left between them. This chain's CDR3 is CASSVTGSNEQFF. The DNA of the CDR3 is TGTGCCAGCAGCGTTACAGGGTCCAATGAGCAGTTCTTC.